This passage covers 15 T cell receptor beta chains from one sample sequenced in a study of cytomegalovirus exposure and HLA in healthy donors. Some clones are missing from TCRdb's copy, which holds only in-frame ones; the method was immunoSEQ multiplex PCR. The sample yields about 250,000 clones, roughly 87% seen once. Sequencing was done on a sample of PBMCs. Receptor source: a man between 18 and 29 years old in good health and CMV-seropositive.

The CDR3 DNA is TGTGCCAGCAGGGCAGTTGAACTAGCGACGGGGTTCTTC. This codes for CASRAVELATGFF. The gene calls are TRBV2 and TRBJ2-1; 7 positions match TRBD2. Trimming took 6 bases from V and 15 from J; bases not matched to a gene: 14. There are 13 residues in the CDR3. The germline CDR1 and CDR2 sequences are SNHLY and FYNNEI.

The chain has TRBV5-6 and TRBJ2-5, with D possibly TRBD2 on 6 matching bases. V lost 0 bases and J lost 5, with 14 bases in between. This CDR3 spans 15 amino acids. Germline V gene data show CDR1 as SGHDT and CDR2 as YYEEEE. The CDR3 bases are TGTGCCAGCAGCTTGGAGGTGACTAGTCGGGAGACCCAGTACTTC. This encodes CASSLEVTSRETQYF.

V usage is TRBV2 and J usage is TRBJ2-7, with 16 bases matching TRBD2. Trimming cost V 6 bases and J 4 bases; bases outside gene matches: 9. Germline V gives CDR1 SNHLY, CDR2 FYNNEI. The CDR3 contains 17 residues. The CDR3 nucleotides are TGTGCCAGCAGCTCGGGACTAGCGGGAGGGCCGGGGTACGAGCAGTACTTC. Protein product: CASSSGLAGGPGYEQYF.

J is TRBJ2-7 and V is TRBV6-1; possibly TRBD2 for D (5 bases). With 6 bases removed from V and 1 base from J, the gap between germline ends came to 13 bases. The germline gives CDR1 MNHNS, CDR2 SASEGT. The CDR3 is made up of 14 amino acids. The CDR3 spells CASRKGAGSYEQYF. DNA of the CDR3: TGTGCCAGCAGAAAGGGAGCCGGGTCCTACGAGCAGTACTTC.

V is TRBV11-2 and J is TRBJ2-7; D uncertain. The CDR3 loop spans 14 amino acids. Germline values: CDR1 SGHAT, CDR2 FQNNGV. V lost 3 bases to trimming and J lost 6 bases, with 15 bases between them. The CDR3 region is CASSFRARPGEQYF. The CDR3 DNA sequence: TGTGCCAGCAGCTTCCGGGCCAGGCCTGGCGAGCAGTACTTC.

The chain joins TRBV30 to TRBJ2-2, with a weak D call TRBD1 (6 bases). CDR1 and CDR2 from the germline V gene are GTSNPN and SVGIG (reference sequence). V was trimmed by 3 bases and J by 1 base, leaving 18 bases between them. The CDR3 totals 17 residues. The CDR3 sequence: CAWSHTPGHLNTGELFF. The CDR3, as DNA: TGTGCCTGGAGCCACACACCGGGACACCTGAACACCGGGGAGCTGTTTTTT.

This chain links TRBV10-1 with TRBJ2-1; TRBD2 agrees at 13 bases. CDR3 length: 16 amino acids. Germline V gene sequence: CDR1 WNHNN, CDR2 SYGVQD (reference sequence). Germline trimming cut 6 bases from V and 8 bases from J; bases unmatched to any gene: 10. CDR3 DNA sequence: TGCGCCAGCAGCCTGGGACTAGCGGGGTCAGGGGATGAGCAGTTCTTC. Amino acids: CASSLGLAGSGDEQFF.

This clone showed up just once. The chain carries TRBV11-2 and TRBJ1-2; D is undetermined. The V gene lost 2 bases and the J gene lost 0 bases, with 7 bases spanning the gap. CDR3 length: 14 residues. From germline, CDR1 is SGHAT and CDR2 FQNNGV. The CDR3 sequence is CASSLSVPNYGYTF. In nucleotides, the CDR3 is TGTGCCAGCAGCTTAAGCGTCCCTAACTATGGCTACACCTTC. Full variable domain (missing parts from reference TRBV11-2 and TRBJ1-2): EAGVAQSPRYKIIEKRQSVAFWCNPISGHATLYWYQQILGQGPKLLIQFQNNGVVDDSQLPKDRFSAERLKGVDSTLKIQPAKLEDSAVYLCASSLSVPNYGYTFGSGTRLTVV.

This clone was recorded a few times. The V call is TRBV7-2, the J call TRBJ2-7; 7 positions agree with TRBD1. Germline-derived CDR1 and CDR2 are SGHTA and FQGNSA. V trimming: 5 bases; J trimming: 0 bases; junction bases outside the gene matches: 4. This CDR3 contains 14 residues. For the CDR3, the DNA is TGTGCCAGCAGCGTGGACAGGAGCTCCTACGAGCAGTACTTC. Translation: CASSVDRSSYEQYF.

The chain links TRBV6-6 to TRBJ1-1; 8 bases line up with TRBD1. The junction had 5 bases not matched to a gene; V was cut back by 6 bases and J by 8 bases. The length of the CDR3 is 12 residues. CDR1 MNHNY and CDR2 SVGAGI come from the germline V gene (reference sequence). CDR3 sequence reads: CASSPGQAEAFF. CDR3 in DNA: TGTGCCAGCAGCCCGGGACAGGCGGAAGCTTTCTTT.

This clone was counted many times. This sequence joins TRBV27 and TRBJ2-1; no definite D call. The CDR3 runs 17 residues. Trimming removed 5 bases from V and 2 bases from J, with 19 bases in between. CDR1 and CDR2 from the germline V gene are MNHEY and SMNVEV (reference sequence). The DNA for the CDR3 is TGTGCCAGCAGTCAACACAAAGCGTTGGCAGCCTACAATGAGCAGTTCTTC. It specifies CASSQHKALAAYNEQFF.

The chain employs TRBV5-5 and TRBJ2-7; D not resolved. This CDR3 contains 14 residues. In germline, CDR1 is SGHKS, CDR2 YYEKEE (reference sequence). The germline V and J ends were trimmed by 3 bases and 2 bases, with 12 bases remaining between them. The CDR3, as DNA: TGTGCCAGCAGCTGGATGACGGAAGCCTACGAGCAGTACTTC. As protein: CASSWMTEAYEQYF.

The V and J genes are TRBV6-4 and TRBJ2-1; 13 nucleotides align to TRBD2. Germline CDR1 reads MRHNA; CDR2 reads SNTAGT. The CDR3 totals 15 residues. V lost 10 bases to trimming and J lost 6 bases; unmatched junction nucleotides: 9. In nucleotides, the CDR3 is TGTGCCAACCGTGCCGGGACTAGCGGGATCAATGAGCAGTTCTTC. It codes for CANRAGTSGINEQFF.

The genes are TRBV9 and TRBJ1-1; unclear D gene. CDR3 size: 13 residues. Trimming shortened V by 4 bases and J by 4 bases, and 11 bases separated the two germline ends. CDR1 is SGDLS and CDR2 is YYNGEE in the germline V gene. CDR3 amino acids: CASSPQTSTEAFF. The CDR3 coding sequence is TGTGCCAGCAGCCCCCAAACCTCCACTGAAGCTTTCTTT.

This chain links TRBV15 with TRBJ2-7; 7 positions agree with TRBD1. The germline gives CDR1 LNHNV, CDR2 YYDKDF (reference sequence). The CDR3 is 16 amino acids. Germline trimming cut 0 bases from V and 0 bases from J; bases unmatched to any gene: 5. The CDR3 DNA reads as TGTGCCACCAGCAGAGATAGGAACAGGGGCTCCTACGAGCAGTACTTC. It specifies CATSRDRNRGSYEQYF.